This record looks at one TCR beta chain sequence and its context. The data were obtained in a study of cytotoxic CD8 clonotypes in ibrutinib-treated CLL. Some clones are missing from TCRdb's copy, which holds only in-frame ones; the method was immunoSEQ multiplex PCR. Of about 200,000 clones listed, approximately 68% are singletons. This clonotype was sampled from a human donor with chronic lymphocytic leukemia. The source was PBMCs, collected after 24 months of ibrutinib treatment.

Here the CDR3 DNA reads TGCGCCAGCAGCTTGGCTCTAGCGGGAGCATCCTACGAGCAGTACTTC. Its translation is CASSLALAGASYEQYF. J is TRBJ2-7 and V is TRBV5-1; 10 nucleotides align to TRBD2. Germline V gives CDR1 SGHRS, CDR2 YFSETQ. The junction had 4 bases not matched to a gene; V was cut back by 0 bases and J by 1 base. The CDR3 loop spans 16 amino acids. Variable domain in full (rest from reference TRBV5-1 and TRBJ2-7): KAGVTQTPRYLIKTRGQQVTLSCSPISGHRSVSWYQQTPGQGLQFLFEYFSETQRNKGNFPGRFSGRQFSNSRSEMNVSTLELGDSALYLCASSLALAGASYEQYFGPGTRLTVT.